This TCR beta chain stems from a study of blood T cell repertoires in COVID-19. Study background: From the United States, Italy and Spain came samples of acute and convalescent COVID-19. From T cells, B-cell-depleted T cells, or PBMCs came the material, which was cDNA or gDNA.

Data came from immunoSEQ multiplex PCR; TCRdb stores just in-frame clones and leaves some out. The data contain tens of thousands of clones, around three quarters of them singletons. Germline values: CDR1 SNHLY, CDR2 FYNNEI. V lost 8 bases to trimming and J lost 1 base; unmatched junction nucleotides: 15. The CDR3 sequence is 18 residues long. The chain has TRBV2 and TRBJ2-5, with 11 positions matching TRBD2. Material: peripheral blood. The clonotype comes from a woman older than 75 with acute or convalescent COVID-19. CDR3 sequence (DNA): TGTGCCAGCCTCCGGACAAATAGCGGGGGGGGGCCCCAAGAGACCCAGTACTTC. It yields the protein CASLRTNSGGGPQETQYF.